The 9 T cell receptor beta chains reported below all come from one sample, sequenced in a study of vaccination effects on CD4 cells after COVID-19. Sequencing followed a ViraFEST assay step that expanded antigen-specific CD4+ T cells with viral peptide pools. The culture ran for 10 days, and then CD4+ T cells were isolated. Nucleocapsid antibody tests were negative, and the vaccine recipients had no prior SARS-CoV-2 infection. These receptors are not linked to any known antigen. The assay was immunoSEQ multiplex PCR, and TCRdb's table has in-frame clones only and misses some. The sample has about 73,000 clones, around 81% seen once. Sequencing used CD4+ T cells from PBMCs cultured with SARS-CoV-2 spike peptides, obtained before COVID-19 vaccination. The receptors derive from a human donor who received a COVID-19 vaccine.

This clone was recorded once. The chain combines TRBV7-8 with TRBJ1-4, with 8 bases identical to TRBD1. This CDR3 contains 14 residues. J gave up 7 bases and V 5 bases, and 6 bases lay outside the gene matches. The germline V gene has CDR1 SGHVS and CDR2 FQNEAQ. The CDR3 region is CASSPDRVAEKLFF. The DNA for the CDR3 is TGTGCCAGCAGCCCGGACAGGGTGGCTGAAAAACTGTTTTTT.

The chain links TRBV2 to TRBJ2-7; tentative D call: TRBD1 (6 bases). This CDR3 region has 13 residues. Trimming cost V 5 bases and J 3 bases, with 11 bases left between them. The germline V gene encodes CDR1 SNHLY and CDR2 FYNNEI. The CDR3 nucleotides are TGTGCCAGCAGTCGACAGGAGAACTACGAGCAGTACGTC. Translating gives CASSRQENYEQYV.

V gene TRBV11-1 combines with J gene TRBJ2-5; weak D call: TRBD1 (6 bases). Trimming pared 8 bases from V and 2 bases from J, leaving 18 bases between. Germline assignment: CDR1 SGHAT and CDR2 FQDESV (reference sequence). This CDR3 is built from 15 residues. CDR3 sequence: CASGETGLVQETQYF. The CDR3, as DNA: TGTGCCAGCGGCGAAACAGGGTTGGTACAAGAGACCCAGTACTTC.

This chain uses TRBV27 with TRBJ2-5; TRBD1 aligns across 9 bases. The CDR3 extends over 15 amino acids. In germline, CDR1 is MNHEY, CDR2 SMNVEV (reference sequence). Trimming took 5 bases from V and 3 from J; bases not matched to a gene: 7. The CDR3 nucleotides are TGTGCCAGCAGTCCCAGGGGACAGGGTAAAGAGACCCAGTACTTC. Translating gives CASSPRGQGKETQYF.

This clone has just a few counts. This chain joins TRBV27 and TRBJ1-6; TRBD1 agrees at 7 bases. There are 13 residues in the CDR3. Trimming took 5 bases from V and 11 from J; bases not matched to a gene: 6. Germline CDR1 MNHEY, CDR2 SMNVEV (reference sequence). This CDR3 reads CASSPTGLAPLHF. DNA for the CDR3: TGTGCCAGCAGTCCGACAGGGCTAGCACCCCTCCACTTT.

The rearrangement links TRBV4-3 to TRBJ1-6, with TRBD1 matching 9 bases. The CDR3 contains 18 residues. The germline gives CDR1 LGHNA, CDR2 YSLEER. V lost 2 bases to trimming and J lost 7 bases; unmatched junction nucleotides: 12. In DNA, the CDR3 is TGCGCCAGCAGCCAAATCTCCGGGACAGGGTTTTGGAATTCACCCCTCCACTTT. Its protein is CASSQISGTGFWNSPLHF.

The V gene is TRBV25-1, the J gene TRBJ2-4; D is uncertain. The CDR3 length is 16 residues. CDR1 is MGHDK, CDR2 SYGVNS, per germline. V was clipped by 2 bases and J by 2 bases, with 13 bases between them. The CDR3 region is CASSEPSLGTKNIQYF. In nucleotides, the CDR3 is TGTGCCAGCAGTGAACCTTCTCTTGGGACCAAAAACATTCAGTACTTC. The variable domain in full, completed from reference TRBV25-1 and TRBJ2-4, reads EADIYQTPRYLVIGTGKKITLECSQTMGHDKMYWYQQDPGMELHLIHYSYGVNSTEKGDLSSESTVSRIRTEHFPLTLESARPSHTSQYLCASSEPSLGTKNIQYFGAGTRLSVL.

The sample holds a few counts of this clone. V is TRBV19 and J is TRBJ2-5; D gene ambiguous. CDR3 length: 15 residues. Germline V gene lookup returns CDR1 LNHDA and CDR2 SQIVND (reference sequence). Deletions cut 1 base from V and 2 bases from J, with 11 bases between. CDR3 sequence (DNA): TGTGCCAGTAGTATAGGCGTGGGAACTCAAGAGACCCAGTACTTC. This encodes CASSIGVGTQETQYF. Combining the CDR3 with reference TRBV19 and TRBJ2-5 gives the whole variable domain DGGITQSPKYLFRKEGQNVTLSCEQNLNHDAMYWYRQDPGQGLRLIYYSQIVNDFQKGDIAEGYSVSREKKESFPLTVTSAQKNPTAFYLCASSIGVGTQETQYFGPGTRLLVL.

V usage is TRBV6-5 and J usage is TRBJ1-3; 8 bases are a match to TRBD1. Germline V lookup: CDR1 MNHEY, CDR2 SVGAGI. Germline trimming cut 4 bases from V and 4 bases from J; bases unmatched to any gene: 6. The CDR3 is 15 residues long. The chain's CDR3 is CASSSRTGFGNTIYF. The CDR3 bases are TGTGCCAGCAGTTCTAGGACAGGGTTCGGAAACACCATATATTTT.